This entry lists 17 T cell receptor beta chains sequenced from one sample in a study of control samples from healthy donors and cancer patients. Produced via immunoSEQ multiplex PCR; TCRdb's table is partial and in-frame only. The sample contains about 270,000 clones, over 70% of which appear only once. Sequenced: PBMCs. The source is a woman aged 55-69 years with lung cancer.

This chain connects TRBV21-1 to TRBJ2-1; no DNA check was done on the table's D call, TRBD1. TRBV21-1 is marked as a pseudogene. This CDR3 has 16 residues. The CDR3 bases are TGTGCCAGCAGCGTTATGACAGGGCACTCCTACAATGAGCAGTTCTTC. Its protein is CASSVMTGHSYNEQFF.

The DNA for the CDR3 is TGTGCCAGTAGTGTGGGGACCGTTCTCAATCAGCCCCAGCATTTT. This gives the protein CASSVGTVLNQPQHF. The chain carries TRBV19 and TRBJ1-5, with TRBD1 as a possible D gene (5 bases). CDR3 length: 15 amino acids. From germline, CDR1 is LNHDA and CDR2 SQIVND (reference sequence). V dropped 5 bases and J dropped 3 bases, with 14 bases sitting between them.

V is TRBV18 and J is TRBJ2-2, with TRBD1 identical over 9 bases. Germline V gives CDR1 KGHSH, CDR2 LQKENI. The CDR3 sequence is 15 residues long. V shed 5 bases, J shed 4 bases, and the junction held 5 bases outside the gene matches. CDR3 sequence reads: CASSGTGISTGELFF. DNA for the CDR3: TGTGCCAGCTCAGGGACAGGGATATCCACCGGGGAGCTGTTTTTT.

The genes are TRBV19 and TRBJ2-2; maybe TRBD1 (5 bases). The CDR3 sequence is 17 residues long. V gave up 5 bases and J gave up 1 base, with 17 bases separating them. Germline-derived CDR1 and CDR2 are LNHDA and SQIVND (reference sequence). Here the CDR3 reads CASSGPAGQGNTGELFF. CDR3 DNA: TGTGCCAGTAGTGGTCCAGCCGGTCAGGGGAACACCGGGGAGCTGTTTTTT.

The V call is TRBV19, the J call TRBJ2-2; 7 bases align to TRBD1. The trim removed 4 bases at V and 3 bases at J, leaving 2 bases unmatched. CDR3 length: 14 amino acids. In germline, CDR1 is LNHDA, CDR2 SQIVND (reference sequence). The CDR3 DNA follows: TGTGCCAGTAGTACGACAGGGTACACCGGGGAGCTGTTTTTT. Translated, it gives CASSTTGYTGELFF.

This sequence joins TRBV10-3 and TRBJ2-4; no clear D gene. Germline CDR1 is ENHRY and CDR2 is SYGVKD. Trimming took 2 bases from V and 9 from J, leaving 14 bases between them. The CDR3 is made up of 14 amino acids. CDR3: CAISENPRRGIQYF. The CDR3 DNA is TGTGCCATCAGTGAGAACCCACGCCGCGGCATTCAGTACTTC.

CDR3 sequence: CASSLVTPAQPQHF. The DNA for the CDR3 is TGTGCCAGCAGTTTAGTCACCCCCGCCCAGCCCCAGCATTTT. J is TRBJ1-5 and V is TRBV28; D remains unclear. CDR3 length equals 14 residues. Trimming took off 2 bases at V and 7 bases at J, with 12 bases between the two ends. Germline CDR1 and CDR2: MDHEN and SYDVKM.

The V gene is TRBV7-2, the J gene TRBJ2-1; D is tentatively TRBD1 or TRBD2 (5 bases each). The CDR3 contains 13 residues. Germline CDR1 and CDR2: SGHTA and FQGNSA. V lost 3 bases to trimming and J lost 8 bases, with 11 bases between them. The CDR3 nucleotides read TGTGCCAGCAGCTTCGCCTGGGGGTATGAGCAGTTCTTC. As protein: CASSFAWGYEQFF.

V and J are TRBV7-3 and TRBJ2-2; D unclear. V lost 11 bases and J 4 bases, leaving 20 bases between the germline ends. Germline CDR1 and CDR2: SGHTA and FQGTGA. The CDR3 extends over 15 amino acids. The CDR3 DNA reads as TGTGCCTCTTCAACCTCTGGGCGTGGCACCGGGGAGCTGTTTTTT. Residues: CASSTSGRGTGELFF.

Remarks on this clone: The same CDR3 arises from other DNA sequences in this sample as well. V and J are TRBV2 and TRBJ1-5, with D possibly matching TRBD1 (6 bases). Trimming stripped 4 bases from V and 4 bases from J, with 8 bases between. The CDR3 runs to 13 residues. CDR1 and CDR2 (germline): SNHLY, FYNNEI. DNA of the CDR3: TGTGCCAGCAGTGCGGACAGTAATCAGCCCCAGCATTTT. Its translation is CASSADSNQPQHF.

This rearrangement joins TRBV29-1 to TRBJ2-5; TRBD1 is a possible D gene (5 bases). Germline V gives CDR1 SQVTM, CDR2 ANQGSEA. Trimming took off 1 base at V and 5 bases at J, with 11 bases between the two ends. The CDR3 runs 13 residues. DNA for the CDR3: TGCAGCGTTGAAGGGGGCGGTCAGGAGACCCAGTACTTC. It codes for CSVEGGGQETQYF.

The chain couples TRBV5-8 to TRBJ2-3, with 9 bases lining up with TRBD2. The CDR3 contains 15 residues. Germline V gene lookup returns CDR1 SGHTS and CDR2 YDEGEE. The V and J ends lost 2 bases and 5 bases, in that order; junction bases with no gene match: 6. CDR3 residues: CASSFVAGGGDTQYF. CDR3 bases: TGTGCCAGCAGCTTTGTGGCGGGAGGGGGAGATACGCAGTATTTT.

V gene TRBV27 combines with J gene TRBJ2-3, with 10 bases fitting TRBD2. CDR3 length: 16 amino acids. Per the germline V gene, CDR1 is MNHEY and CDR2 is SMNVEV (reference sequence). Trimming at V came to 3 bases and at J to 1 base, leaving 4 bases not matched to a gene. The CDR3 loop is CASSLPGLAGTDTQYF. The CDR3 nucleotides are TGTGCCAGCAGTTTGCCTGGACTAGCGGGCACAGATACGCAGTATTTT.

The rearrangement uses TRBV3-1 (or the pseudogene TRBV3-2) and TRBJ2-1; no clear D. Per the germline V gene, CDR1 is LGHDT and CDR2 is YNNKEL (reference sequence). The V end lost 4 bases, the J end lost 2 bases, and 12 bases lay between the germline ends. The CDR3 runs 15 residues. CDR3 sequence: CASSPSRSTYNEQFF. CDR3 in DNA: TGTGCCAGCAGCCCTTCCAGGAGCACCTACAATGAGCAGTTCTTC.

The chain couples TRBV9 to TRBJ2-5, with D possibly TRBD2 on 6 matching bases. In germline, CDR1 is SGDLS, CDR2 YYNGEE. V lost 4 bases, J lost 4 bases, and 11 bases lay in between. CDR3 length: 13 residues. The CDR3 here is CASSPGLRETQYF. Here the CDR3 DNA reads TGTGCCAGCAGCCCGGGACTTCGAGAGACCCAGTACTTC.

The chain couples TRBV7-9 to TRBJ1-1, with D uncertain. This CDR3 is 14 amino acids long. In germline, CDR1 is SEHNR, CDR2 FQNEAQ (reference sequence). V was shortened by 4 bases and J by 0 bases, with 9 bases between the two germline ends. CDR3 bases: TGTGCCAGCAGCTCTCAACTGGTGAACACTGAAGCTTTCTTT. This gives the protein CASSSQLVNTEAFF.

This chain connects TRBV7-3 to TRBJ2-6; D call uncertain. The CDR3 extends over 15 amino acids. Trimming took off 3 bases at V and 4 bases at J, with 10 bases between the two ends. From germline, CDR1 is SGHTA and CDR2 FQGTGA. The CDR3 is CASSFGTVGANVLTF. The DNA for the CDR3 is TGTGCCAGCAGCTTTGGCACAGTCGGGGCCAACGTCCTGACTTTC. The variable domain in full, completed from reference TRBV7-3 and TRBJ2-6, reads GAGVSQTPSNKVTEKGKYVELRCDPISGHTALYWYRQSLGQGPEFLIYFQGTGAADDSGLPNDRFFAVRPEGSVSTLKIQRTERGDSAVYLCASSFGTVGANVLTFGAGSRLTVL.